Sequencing of this T cell receptor (beta chain) was carried out in a study of blood T cell repertoires in COVID-19. Study at large: Acute-phase and convalescent COVID-19 samples originated in the United States, Italy and Spain. PBMCs, B-cell-depleted T cells, or T cells provided the cDNA or gDNA that made up the material.

Original data processing: Amplification from reference gene primers served as the basis for estimated nucleated cell counts. Only in-frame clones appear in the TCRdb table, and some are missing; sequencing was by immunoSEQ multiplex PCR. Clone size and V and J calls were adopted from that table, with D and trimming inferred from the DNA. The top ten hold 0.87% of the sample, which has 250,000 to 350,000 clones, 70% to 90% seen once. Germline V lookup: CDR1 SGHTA, CDR2 FQGNSA. CDR3 size: 14 residues. J gave up 3 bases and V 1 base, and 2 bases lay outside the gene matches. One Seattle source followed patients from active infection through their disease course.

The chain recombines TRBV7-2 with TRBJ1-2; TRBD1 agrees at 7 bases. The TCR was taken from a human donor with COVID-19, enrolled during active disease. The donor label of this sample is uncertain. The sample taken for sequencing was peripheral blood. The CDR3 bases are TGTGCCAGCAGCTTAGAAGGGGGCGACTATGGCTACACCTTC. Translation: CASSLEGGDYGYTF.